This T cell receptor beta chain was documented in a study of T cell changes during pregnancy in multiple sclerosis. Clones were sequenced by immunoSEQ multiplex PCR, and TCRdb holds only the in-frame ones, with some missing. Here the sample spans around 70,000 clones, around 94% being singletons. The V end lost 1 base, the J end lost 8 bases, and 12 bases lay between the germline ends. CDR1 MGHRA and CDR2 YSYEKL come from the germline V gene. The CDR3 contains 14 residues. This sequence originates from a female donor with multiple sclerosis, enrolled in a pregnancy study. The genes are TRBV4-1 and TRBJ2-1, with D possibly being TRBD1 (5 bases). This specimen consisted of peripheral blood, obtained before pregnancy. For the CDR3, the DNA is TGCGCCAGCAGCCAAGTGGAGACAGCCTATGAGCAGTTCTTC. This gives the protein CASSQVETAYEQFF.